This T cell receptor beta chain was found in a study of T cells after yellow fever vaccination. Study-level points and caveats: Abundant clonotypes from the bulk population could contaminate FACS-sorted repertoires.

There are a few counts of this clonotype. Its cognate antigen is unknown. Germline values: CDR1 MNHEY, CDR2 SMNVEV (reference sequence). The CDR3 length is 15 residues. The V segment lost 2 bases and the J segment 7 bases; nucleotides outside the gene matches: 8. TCRdb ran MiXCR on the 5' RACE reads and lists one entry per CDR3 protein. The table lists hundreds of thousands of distinct CDR3 sequences, about 13% of them singletons. This clonotype was sampled from a man aged 30-40 years who received the YFV17D yellow fever vaccine. Sample: PBMCs, taken on the day of the yellow fever booster vaccination. The V gene is TRBV27, the J gene TRBJ2-3; 8 bases fit TRBD1. CDR3 region: CASSLIGQGVNTQYF. For the CDR3, the DNA is TGTGCCAGCAGTTTAATAGGACAGGGTGTGAATACGCAGTATTTT.